This T cell receptor beta chain was identified in a study of blood T cell repertoires in COVID-19. Across the study: Samples taken during acute and convalescent COVID-19 were collected in the United States, Italy and Spain. Sample material is recorded as cDNA or gDNA derived from T cells, B-cell-depleted T cells, or PBMCs.

CDR3 length equals 16 residues. After removal of 4 bases from V and 15 bases from J, the junction contained 21 bases not matched to a gene. The V gene's germline CDR1 is SGHKS and CDR2 YYEKEE (reference sequence). In the authors' methods: Amplifying reference gene primers gave estimates of nucleated cell counts. Assay: immunoSEQ multiplex PCR; the TCRdb copy retains only in-frame clones and omits some. V and J calls and clone size are given by that table; D and trimming were obtained from the DNA. The sample includes roughly 100,000 clones, around 90% of them seen just once. The clonotype comes from a woman aged 55-69 years with acute or convalescent COVID-19. Sequenced: peripheral blood. V usage is TRBV5-5 and J usage is TRBJ2-1; 8 nucleotides line up with TRBD2. The CDR3 DNA sequence: TGTGCCAGCAGCCCCGGGGGGGTCACCCTCCCCTCAGGAGGGTTCTTC. Amino acids: CASSPGGVTLPSGGFF. The full variable domain, in which reference TRBV5-5 and TRBJ2-1 provide the parts outside the CDR3, is DAGVTQSPTHLIKTRGQQVTLRCSPISGHKSVSWYQQVLGQGPQFIFQYYEKEERGRGNFPDRFSARQFPNYSSELNVNALLLGDSALYLCASSPGGVTLPSGGFFGPGTRLTVL.